These T cell receptor beta chains were read from a single sample in a study of cytomegalovirus exposure and HLA in healthy donors. The assay was immunoSEQ multiplex PCR, and TCRdb's table has in-frame clones only and misses some. The top ten clones hold 1.5% to 2% of a sample with about 160,000 clones, 84% of them seen once. The sequenced sample consisted of PBMCs. These TCRs come from a man aged 18 to 29 in good health and CMV-seronegative. Each CDR3 is given with its conserved first and last residue. D genes are given only for firm matches. Where a row states a size, it is once, few, many or the class of an expanded clone; other rows omit it.

v_call: TRBV7-9; clone_size: -; j_call: TRBJ1-4; d_call: -; cdr3_nt: TGTGCCAGCAGTCTAGTGGGCCGGGGTCAGGATGGAAAACTGTTTTTT; cdr3_aa: CASSLVGRGQDGKLFF
v_call: TRBV7-3; clone_size: -; j_call: TRBJ2-7; d_call: TRBD1; cdr3_nt: TGTGCCAGCAGCCCCGGGGGGACAGGGTCCTACGAGCAGTACTTC; cdr3_aa: CASSPGGTGSYEQYF
v_call: TRBV18; clone_size: few; j_call: TRBJ2-7; d_call: -; cdr3_nt: TGTGCCAGCTCACCTAAACTGCAGGGGGAGCAGTACTTC; cdr3_aa: CASSPKLQGEQYF
v_call: TRBV9; clone_size: few; j_call: TRBJ2-7; d_call: TRBD2; cdr3_nt: TGTGCCAGCAGCGTAGGGGCTAGCGGAGCCTACGAGCAGTACTTC; cdr3_aa: CASSVGASGAYEQYF
v_call: TRBV4-2; clone_size: -; j_call: TRBJ1-2; d_call: -; cdr3_nt: TGTGCCAGCAGCCAAGTCGGGCAGGGTAACCCCTCCAACTATGGCTACACCTTC; cdr3_aa: CASSQVGQGNPSNYGYTF
v_call: TRBV5-8; clone_size: once; j_call: TRBJ2-3; d_call: TRBD2; cdr3_nt: TGTGCCGCGACTAGCGGAATCACAGATACGCAGTATTTT; cdr3_aa: CAATSGITDTQYF
v_call: TRBV5-4; clone_size: -; j_call: TRBJ2-7; d_call: TRBD2; cdr3_nt: TGTGCCAGCAGCCCCACGTTGGGAGGGAGTATCCACGAGCAGTACTTC; cdr3_aa: CASSPTLGGSIHEQYF
v_call: TRBV2; clone_size: -; j_call: TRBJ1-2; d_call: -; cdr3_nt: TGTGCCAGCAGTCGAATGACGGGGGACCCTAACTATGGCTACACCTTC; cdr3_aa: CASSRMTGDPNYGYTF
v_call: TRBV5-4; clone_size: few; j_call: TRBJ2-5; d_call: TRBD2; cdr3_nt: TGTGCCAGCAGCTCCGGGACTAGCGGCCTCCAAGAGACCCAGTACTTC; cdr3_aa: CASSSGTSGLQETQYF
v_call: TRBV5-4; clone_size: few; j_call: TRBJ2-7; d_call: -; cdr3_nt: TGTGCCAGCAGCTATGACATGTCCTACGAGCAGTACTTC; cdr3_aa: CASSYDMSYEQYF
v_call: TRBV27; clone_size: -; j_call: TRBJ1-5; d_call: -; cdr3_nt: TGTGCCAGCAGTTTATCGTGGAGGGGTGGGCAGCCCCAGCATTTT; cdr3_aa: CASSLSWRGGQPQHF
v_call: TRBV28; clone_size: -; j_call: TRBJ1-5; d_call: TRBD1; cdr3_nt: TGTGCCAGCAGCCTGACAGGGGACAGGGATCAGCCCCAGCATTTT; cdr3_aa: CASSLTGDRDQPQHF
v_call: TRBV5-1; clone_size: -; j_call: TRBJ1-2; d_call: -; cdr3_nt: TGCGCCAGCAGCTTGGCCCCGGACAAGACCCTCTATGGCTACACCTTC; cdr3_aa: CASSLAPDKTLYGYTF
v_call: TRBV6-1; clone_size: -; j_call: TRBJ2-1; d_call: -; cdr3_nt: TGTGCCAGCAACTCTTCCCCGGGCTCCTACAATGAGCAGTTCTTC; cdr3_aa: CASNSSPGSYNEQFF
v_call: TRBV25-1; clone_size: -; j_call: TRBJ1-2; d_call: -; cdr3_nt: TGTGCCAGCAGTGACGGGGGGATCTATGGCTACACCTTC; cdr3_aa: CASSDGGIYGYTF
v_call: TRBV7-2; clone_size: few; j_call: TRBJ2-1; d_call: -; cdr3_nt: TGTGCCAGCAGCTTAGCGCGCACTAGCTCCTACAATGAGCAGTTCTTC; cdr3_aa: CASSLARTSSYNEQFF
v_call: TRBV5-1; clone_size: few; j_call: TRBJ2-2; d_call: -; cdr3_nt: TGCGCCAGCAGCTTGGGTAGCGGGGAGCTGTTTTTT; cdr3_aa: CASSLGSGELFF
v_call: TRBV18; clone_size: once; j_call: TRBJ2-7; d_call: -; cdr3_nt: TGTGCCAGCTCGCGGGGCAGGGGGGTGAACGAGCAGTACTTC; cdr3_aa: CASSRGRGVNEQYF
v_call: TRBV5-8; clone_size: -; j_call: TRBJ2-1; d_call: TRBD2; cdr3_nt: TGTGCCAGCAGCTTGTGGGGCGGGAGGGCCTACAATGAGCAGTTCTTC; cdr3_aa: CASSLWGGRAYNEQFF
v_call: TRBV9; clone_size: -; j_call: TRBJ2-1; d_call: TRBD2; cdr3_nt: TGTGCCAGCAGCGTATCCGGACTAGCGGGGTACAATGAGCAGTTCTTC; cdr3_aa: CASSVSGLAGYNEQFF
v_call: TRBV27; clone_size: few; j_call: TRBJ2-5; d_call: -; cdr3_nt: TGTGCCAGCAGTTTCAGCGGGTACGGGACCCAGTACTTC; cdr3_aa: CASSFSGYGTQYF
v_call: TRBV4-1; clone_size: once; j_call: TRBJ1-1; d_call: -; cdr3_nt: TGCGCCAGCAGCCAAGGTGGCATAAACACTGAAGCTTTCTTT; cdr3_aa: CASSQGGINTEAFF
v_call: TRBV9; clone_size: -; j_call: TRBJ2-5; d_call: -; cdr3_nt: TGTGCCAGCAGCGAGAGTACAGGTAGAGAGACCCAGTACTTC; cdr3_aa: CASSESTGRETQYF